Listed below are T cell receptor beta chains from one sample, sequenced in a study of T cells in Graves' hyperthyroidism and ophthalmopathy. One entry per CDR3 protein, called by TCRdb with MiXCR from the multiplex PCR reads. Of around 700,000 distinct CDR3 sequences in the sample, 18% were seen once. Material for sequencing was blood. The receptors come from a woman between 45 and 60 years old with Graves' hyperthyroidism that later progressed to Graves' ophthalmopathy. Each CDR3 is given with its conserved first and last residue. Each record gives: clone size, D gene, J gene, V gene, CDR3 DNA, CDR3 protein. The D gene is left open where the match is weak. Some rows mark clone size as missing; the rest say once, few, many or name a class of expanded clone.

>many|-|TRBJ1-1|TRBV6-5
TGTGCCAGCAGTTACGACCGGGACATCTTGAACACTGAAGCTTTCTTT
CASSYDRDILNTEAFF
>once|TRBD2|TRBJ2-3|TRBV27
TGTGACAGCAGTTGGTCTTGGCGGGGGGGCACAGATACGCAGTATTTT
CDSSWSWRGGTDTQYF
>many|-|TRBJ2-3|TRBV7-9
TGTGCCAGCAGCCCACGAGCGGAGACTAGCACAGATACGCAGTATTTT
CASSPRAETSTDTQYF
>many|-|TRBJ1-3|TRBV2
TGTGCCAGCAGTGACAGCTCTGGAAACACCATATATTTT
CASSDSSGNTIYF
>many|-|TRBJ1-1|TRBV19
TGTGCCAGTAGTATTCTGGACACTGAAGCTTTCTTT
CASSILDTEAFF
>few|TRBD1|TRBJ1-2|TRBV6-5
TGTGCCAGCAGTTACGGATCGTCAGGGGGCGGCTATGGCTACACCTTC
CASSYGSSGGGYGYTF
>many|-|TRBJ2-2|TRBV12-3/TRBV12-4
TGTGCCAGCCGGGTCAGAGCACCGAACACCGGGGAGCTGTTTTTT
CASRVRAPNTGELFF
>many|-|TRBJ1-1|TRBV18
TGTGCCAGCTCACCTCGTGAAGGCGGCACTGAAGCTTTCTTT
CASSPREGGTEAFF
>-|TRBD1|TRBJ2-5|TRBV5-1
TGCGCCAGCAGCTCGGCGACAGGGCCACGGGAGACCCAGTACTTC
CASSSATGPRETQYF
>-|-|TRBJ2-2|TRBV9
TGTGCCAGCAGCAAGATAGGCACCGGGGAGCTGTTTTTT
CASSKIGTGELFF
>many|-|TRBJ1-1|TRBV30
TGTGCCTGGAGTTTGCTGATGAACACTGAAGCTTTCTTT
CAWSLLMNTEAFF
>few|-|TRBJ1-5|TRBV29-1
TGCAGCGCTTCCCGGGACCTAGATCAGCCCCAGCATTTT
CSASRDLDQPQHF
>-|TRBD1|TRBJ1-2|TRBV15
TGTGCCACCAGCAGAGGTTATGCCCGGGACAGGGGCCACTATGGCTACACCTTC
CATSRGYARDRGHYGYTF
>many|-|TRBJ1-6|TRBV3-1
TGTGCCAGCAGCCAACAGGGGAATTCACCCCTCCACTTT
CASSQQGNSPLHF
>-|-|TRBJ1-2|TRBV9
TGTGCCAGCAGCGTAGGTAACAGAAACTATGGCTACACCTTC
CASSVGNRNYGYTF
>-|-|TRBJ1-2|TRBV3-1
TGTGCCAGCAGCCCTGAGAGGACCGCTTACTATGGCTACACCTTC
CASSPERTAYYGYTF
>-|-|TRBJ1-1|TRBV20-1
TGCAGTGCTAGAGACCCAGCGGCTAACACTGAAGCTTTCTTT
CSARDPAANTEAFF
>-|-|TRBJ1-3|TRBV6-1
TGTGCCAGCAGTGCTCGCAGGGGTACTTCTGGAAACACCATATATTTT
CASSARRGTSGNTIYF
>-|-|TRBJ1-4|TRBV29-1
TGCAGCGTTGGGAATTCCGCAGCTAATGAAAAACTGTTTTTT
CSVGNSAANEKLFF
>once|TRBD2|TRBJ2-1|TRBV20-1
TGCAGTGCTAGCATGTATAGCGGGAGCGGCGATGAGCAGTTCTTC
CSASMYSGSGDEQFF
>-|-|TRBJ1-1|TRBV6-1
TGTGCCAGCAGTGGCGGGCCCGGCCGCACTGAAGCTTTCTTT
CASSGGPGRTEAFF
>-|-|TRBJ2-7|TRBV2
TGTGCCAGCGGCAGACTTCTGATAGGCATTCGGGAGCAGTACTTC
CASGRLLIGIREQYF
>few|TRBD2|TRBJ2-7|TRBV5-1
TGCGCCAGCAGCTTGGGTGGGACTAGCTTGTACGAGCAGTACTTC
CASSLGGTSLYEQYF
>many|-|TRBJ2-5|TRBV12-3/TRBV12-4
TGTGCCAGCAGCCGACCCCCAGGGGGGGGGGAGACCCAGTACTTC
CASSRPPGGGETQYF
>-|-|TRBJ2-7|TRBV5-1
TGCGCCAGCGCGCGGGACGGAGGTTCATACGAGCTGGTCTTC
CASARDGGSYELVF
>few|TRBD2|TRBJ2-1|TRBV27
TGTGCCAGCACAACTAGCGGGGGGGCCGGTGAGCAGTTCTTC
CASTTSGGAGEQFF
>-|-|TRBJ1-6|TRBV9
TGTGCCAGCAGCGCAAGCTATCGGGTTTCACCCCTCCACTTT
CASSASYRVSPLHF
>-|-|TRBJ2-7|TRBV20-1
TGCAGTGCTCCCTGGGCGAAGGGGGATCTCTCCTACGAGCAGTACTTC
CSAPWAKGDLSYEQYF
>once|-|TRBJ2-3|TRBV7-6
TGTGCCAGCAGCTTTAGCGTCAGCCTCACAGATACGCAGTATTTT
CASSFSVSLTDTQYF
>many|TRBD2|TRBJ2-7|TRBV30
TGTGCCTGGAGTGTGGGAGGGGAGCAGTACTTC
CAWSVGGEQYF